Reported below is one T cell receptor beta chain. This clone's antigen is unknown. The input lacks base qualities; no much larger clone sits a single base away. The 35 to 40 donors, aged about 6 to 100 years, were systemically healthy Caucasian individuals from Russia. Roughly 11 milliliters of peripheral blood were drawn from each donor into EDTA-treated Vacutainer tubes. PBMCs were isolated by Ficoll-Paque density-gradient centrifugation, with at least 6 million obtained per sample. Trizol reagent was used to extract total RNA from the PBMCs, yielding at least 6 micrograms per sample. The percentages of naive CD45RAhigh/CD27high T cells were determined by flow cytometry on a PBMC aliquot from every donor. The protocol used for the library was 5' RACE. The data were produced on an Illumina HiSeq 2500. A second PCR of roughly 6 to 11 cycles was run with a J-beta primer mix and a sample-barcoded 5' primer. A template-switch 5' adaptor carrying 12 random nucleotides introduced a unique molecular identifier onto each TCR beta cDNA molecule. At least 3 million CDR3-containing paired-end reads were obtained from each sample. All of the RNA was converted into first-strand cDNA using the Mint cDNA synthesis kit, with a TRBC-specific oligonucleotide serving as the primer. Following uracil-DNA glycosylase treatment, a first 18-cycle PCR with universal primers M1SS and BC2_uni_R was performed on all cDNA. In the source study's methods: For normalization, 1 million high-quality reads were randomly selected from each sample, with every read carrying a distinct molecular identifier. Reads sharing molecular identifiers were discarded rather than binned into consensus sequences. MiTCR, run with a Q25 quality threshold and the strictest error-elimination algorithm, handled CDR3 identification, clonotype clustering and error correction. A nonparametric unseen species model with Euler transformation was used to estimate lower-bound total TCR beta diversity. TCRdb reworked the public reads: Q25 trimming with fastp, MiXCR clone assembly, productive beta chains retained. For every CDR3 protein sequence, its rows merge into one entry that carries the most common genes and DNA. The V and J calls come from TCRdb's annotation, not from the publication. A total of about 830,000 distinct CDR3 sequences appear in this sample, less than 80% of them only once. Of the sample, about a quarter falls within the top ten clones.

This sample is drawn from a study of blood T cells in healthy people across ages (dated by TCRdb to between 2015 and 2016). Some background on the complete study: Template switching captured roughly one uniquely barcoded TCR beta cDNA molecule per two T cells in model experiments. To avoid experimental bias, donors of different ages were distributed randomly across sequencing lanes. The donors were divided into four age groups: young (average around 17 years), middle-aged (about 41), aged (approximately 62) and long-lived (roughly 86). The study analyzed two additional independent replicas of 1 million unique cDNA reads from the same blood draw for two donors, one aged 18 to 30 and one aged 80 or older. To track age-related changes in TCR beta repertoire diversity, the study relied on deep sequencing normalized with unique cDNA molecular identifiers.

From its cysteine to its phenylalanine, the CDR3 spans 14 amino acids. CDR3 DNA is the only sequence kept; it has 42 bases, read in frame from the first base. V is clipped by 3 bases and J by 6 bases, and the sequence between their germline boundaries is 14 bases long. Overall study results and their limits: The CMV infection status of donors was not known, potentially confounding age-related changes in expanded clonotypes. The percentage of naive T cells measured by flow cytometry correlated strongly with observed TCR beta diversity. Compared with the aged group, the long-lived group had more naive CD4+ T cells, fewer expanded clones and increased TCR diversity, a pattern suggesting age selection. Observed TCR beta diversity per million T cells fell roughly linearly with age, and a significant reduction was already apparent by age about 43. Since profiling was done on bulk unsorted PBMCs, naive and antigen-experienced compartments could not be conclusively compared. Total diversity estimates from one million sequenced T cells were considered lower bounds and underestimates.

The origin of this receptor is a man aged 25 to 40 in good health. Sequencing was carried out using blood. The chain is made from TRBV12-3 or TRBV12-4 and TRBJ2-5, with an unclear D gene assignment. The nucleotide sequence is given as TGTGCCAGCAGTTTCAGGTCCAGCGTGAAGACCCAGTACTTC. This gives the protein CASSFRSSVKTQYF.